This TCR beta chain originates from a study of T cells in Graves' hyperthyroidism and ophthalmopathy. TCR beta CDR3 regions were amplified from RNA transcripts. TCR CDR3 underwent first-round RT-PCR with the HTBI primer set. One entry per CDR3 protein, called by TCRdb with MiXCR from the multiplex PCR reads. This sample has under 450,000 distinct CDR3 sequences; roughly 14% occur once, and the top ten carry roughly 7.7%. This clonotype was found many times. Sequenced: blood. The origin of this receptor is a woman in her late teens or twenties with Graves' hyperthyroidism.

In DNA form, the CDR3 reads TGTGCCATCAGTGAAGGGGACGGGGATGTGAAACTGTTTTTT. This codes for CAISEGDGDVKLFF. V gene TRBV10-3 combines with J gene TRBJ1-4; possible D gene TRBD1, 5 bases. Germline V gene data show CDR1 as ENHRY and CDR2 as SYGVKD. The CDR3 is made up of 14 amino acids. The V end lost 3 bases, the J end lost 11 bases, and 16 bases lay between the germline ends.